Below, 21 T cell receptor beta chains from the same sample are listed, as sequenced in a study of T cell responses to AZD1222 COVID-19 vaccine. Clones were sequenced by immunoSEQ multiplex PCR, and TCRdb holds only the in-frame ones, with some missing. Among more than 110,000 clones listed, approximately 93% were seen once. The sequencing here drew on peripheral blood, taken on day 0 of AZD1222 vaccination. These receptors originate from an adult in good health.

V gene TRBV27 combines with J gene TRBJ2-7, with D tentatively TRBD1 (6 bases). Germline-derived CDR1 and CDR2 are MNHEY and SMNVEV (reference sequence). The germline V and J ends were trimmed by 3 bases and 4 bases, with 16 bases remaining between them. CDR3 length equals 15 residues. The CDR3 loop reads CASSFLGASFYEQYF. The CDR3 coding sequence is TGTGCCAGCAGTTTTCTGGGGGCCTCTTTTTACGAGCAGTACTTC.

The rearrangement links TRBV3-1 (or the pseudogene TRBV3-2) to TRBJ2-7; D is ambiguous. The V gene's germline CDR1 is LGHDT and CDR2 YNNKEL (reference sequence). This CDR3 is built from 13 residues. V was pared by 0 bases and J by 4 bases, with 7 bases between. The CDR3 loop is CASSQDSIYEQYF. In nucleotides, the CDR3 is TGTGCCAGCAGCCAAGACTCGATATACGAGCAGTACTTC.

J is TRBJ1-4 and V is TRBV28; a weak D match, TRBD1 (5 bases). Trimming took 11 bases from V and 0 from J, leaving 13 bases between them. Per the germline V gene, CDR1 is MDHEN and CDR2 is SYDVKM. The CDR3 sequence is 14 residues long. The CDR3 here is CAAGGAATNEKLFF. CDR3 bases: TGTGCCGCAGGAGGGGCGGCAACTAATGAAAAACTGTTTTTT. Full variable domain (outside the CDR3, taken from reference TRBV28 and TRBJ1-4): DVKVTQSSRYLVKRTGEKVFLECVQDMDHENMFWYRQDPGLGLRLIYFSYDVKMKEKGDIPEGYSVSREKKERFSLILESASTNQTSMYLCAAGGAATNEKLFFGSGTQLSVL.

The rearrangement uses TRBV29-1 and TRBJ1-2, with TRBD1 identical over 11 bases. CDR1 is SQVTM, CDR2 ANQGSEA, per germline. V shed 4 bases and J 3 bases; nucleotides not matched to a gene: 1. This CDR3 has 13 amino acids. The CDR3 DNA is TGCAGCGTTGTGGGACAGGGGGACTATGGCTACACCTTC. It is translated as CSVVGQGDYGYTF.

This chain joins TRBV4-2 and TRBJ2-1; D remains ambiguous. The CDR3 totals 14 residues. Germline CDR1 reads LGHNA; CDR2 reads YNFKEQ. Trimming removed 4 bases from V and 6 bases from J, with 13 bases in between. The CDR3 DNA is TGTGCCAGCAGCCTTTTCGGCGCCCTCAATGAGCAGTTCTTC. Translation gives CASSLFGALNEQFF.

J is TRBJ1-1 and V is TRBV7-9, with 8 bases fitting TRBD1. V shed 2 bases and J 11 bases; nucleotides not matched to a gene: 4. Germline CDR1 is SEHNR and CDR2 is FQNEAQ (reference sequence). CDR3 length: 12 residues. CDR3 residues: CASSLTQGAAFF. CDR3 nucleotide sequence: TGTGCCAGCAGCTTAACTCAGGGGGCGGCTTTCTTT.

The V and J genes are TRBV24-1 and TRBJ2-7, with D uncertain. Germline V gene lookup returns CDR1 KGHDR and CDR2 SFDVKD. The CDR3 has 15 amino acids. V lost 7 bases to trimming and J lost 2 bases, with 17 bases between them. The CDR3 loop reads CATSPLEGSAYEQYF. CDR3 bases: TGTGCCACCAGCCCATTGGAAGGATCCGCCTACGAGCAGTACTTC.

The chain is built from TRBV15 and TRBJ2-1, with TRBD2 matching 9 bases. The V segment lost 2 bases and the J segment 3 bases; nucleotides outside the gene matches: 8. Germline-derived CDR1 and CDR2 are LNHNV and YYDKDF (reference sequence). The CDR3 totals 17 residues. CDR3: CATSRQIAGEFYNEQFF. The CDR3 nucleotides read TGTGCCACCAGCAGACAAATAGCGGGAGAATTCTACAATGAGCAGTTCTTC. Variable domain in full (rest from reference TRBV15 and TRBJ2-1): DAMVIQNPRYQVTQFGKPVTLSCSQTLNHNVMYWYQQKSSQAPKLLFHYYDKDFNNEADTPDNFQSRRPNTSFCFLDIRSPGLGDTAMYLCATSRQIAGEFYNEQFFGPGTRLTVL.

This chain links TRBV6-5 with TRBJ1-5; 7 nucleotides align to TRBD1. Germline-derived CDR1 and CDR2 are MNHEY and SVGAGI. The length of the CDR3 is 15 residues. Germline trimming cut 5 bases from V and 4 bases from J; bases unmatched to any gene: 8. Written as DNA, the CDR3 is TGTGCCAGCAGTCGGGACAGTCAAGGGAATCAGCCCCAGCATTTT. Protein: CASSRDSQGNQPQHF.

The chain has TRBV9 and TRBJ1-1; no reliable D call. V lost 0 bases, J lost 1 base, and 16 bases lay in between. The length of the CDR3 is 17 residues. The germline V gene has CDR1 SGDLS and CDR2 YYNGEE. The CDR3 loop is CASSVEVRDGKNTEAFF. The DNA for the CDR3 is TGTGCCAGCAGCGTAGAGGTAAGGGATGGAAAGAACACTGAAGCTTTCTTT.

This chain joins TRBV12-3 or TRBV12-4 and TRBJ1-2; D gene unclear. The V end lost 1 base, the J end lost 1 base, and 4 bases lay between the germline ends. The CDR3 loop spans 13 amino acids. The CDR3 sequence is CASSLDSNYGYTF. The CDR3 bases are TGTGCCAGCAGTTTAGACAGTAACTATGGCTACACCTTC.

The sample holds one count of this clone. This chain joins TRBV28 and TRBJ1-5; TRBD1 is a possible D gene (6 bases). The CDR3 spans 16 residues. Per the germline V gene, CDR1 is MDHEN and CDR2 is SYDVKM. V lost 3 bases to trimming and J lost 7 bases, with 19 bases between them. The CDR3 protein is CASSFAGGGAGQPQHF. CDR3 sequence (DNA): TGTGCCAGCAGTTTCGCGGGGGGGGGCGCAGGACAGCCCCAGCATTTT.

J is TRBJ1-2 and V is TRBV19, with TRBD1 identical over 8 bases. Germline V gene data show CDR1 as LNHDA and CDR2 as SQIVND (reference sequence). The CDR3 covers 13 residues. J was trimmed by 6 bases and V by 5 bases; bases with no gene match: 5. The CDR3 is CASSPGGADGYTF. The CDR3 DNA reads TGTGCCAGTAGTCCAGGGGGCGCGGATGGCTACACCTTC.

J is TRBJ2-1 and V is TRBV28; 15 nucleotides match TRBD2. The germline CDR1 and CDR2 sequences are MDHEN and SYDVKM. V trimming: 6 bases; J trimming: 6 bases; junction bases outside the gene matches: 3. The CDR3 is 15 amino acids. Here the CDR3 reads CASSWTSGRANEQFF. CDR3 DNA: TGTGCCAGCAGCTGGACTAGCGGGAGGGCCAATGAGCAGTTCTTC.

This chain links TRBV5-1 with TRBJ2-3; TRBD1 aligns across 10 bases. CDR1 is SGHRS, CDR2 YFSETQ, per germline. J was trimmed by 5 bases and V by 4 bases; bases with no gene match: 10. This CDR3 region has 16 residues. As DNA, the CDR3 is TGCGCCAGCAGCCCCGAGTGGGACAGGGGCTTAGATACGCAGTATTTT. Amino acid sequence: CASSPEWDRGLDTQYF.

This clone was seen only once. The CDR3 bases are TGTGCCAGCAGTTACTCGGGACCTTATGGCTACACCTTC. It is translated as CASSYSGPYGYTF. The V call is TRBV6-5, the J call TRBJ1-2; D possibly corresponds to TRBD1 (5 bases). The CDR3 is made up of 13 amino acids. Germline V gene data show CDR1 as MNHEY and CDR2 as SVGAGI. V shed 0 bases and J shed 5 bases, with 7 bases lying between them.

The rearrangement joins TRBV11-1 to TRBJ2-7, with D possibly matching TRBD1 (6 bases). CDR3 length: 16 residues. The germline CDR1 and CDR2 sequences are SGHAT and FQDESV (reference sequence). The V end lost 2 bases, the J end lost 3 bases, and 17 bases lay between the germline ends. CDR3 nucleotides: TGTGCCAGCAGCTTAACCCTCGGAACAGGGCGCTACGAGCAGTACTTC. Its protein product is CASSLTLGTGRYEQYF.

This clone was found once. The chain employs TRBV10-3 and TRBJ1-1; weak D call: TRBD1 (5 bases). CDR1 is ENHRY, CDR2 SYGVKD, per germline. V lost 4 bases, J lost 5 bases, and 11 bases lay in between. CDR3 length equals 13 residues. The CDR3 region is CAISGGARTEAFF. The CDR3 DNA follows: TGTGCCATCAGTGGAGGGGCAAGGACTGAAGCTTTCTTT.

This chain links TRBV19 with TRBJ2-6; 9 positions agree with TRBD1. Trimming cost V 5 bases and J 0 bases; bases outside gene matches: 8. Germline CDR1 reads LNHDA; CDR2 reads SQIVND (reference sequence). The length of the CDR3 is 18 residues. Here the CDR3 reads CASSQTGGLISGANVLTF. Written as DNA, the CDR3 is TGTGCCAGTAGTCAAACAGGGGGCCTCATCTCTGGGGCCAACGTCCTGACTTTC.

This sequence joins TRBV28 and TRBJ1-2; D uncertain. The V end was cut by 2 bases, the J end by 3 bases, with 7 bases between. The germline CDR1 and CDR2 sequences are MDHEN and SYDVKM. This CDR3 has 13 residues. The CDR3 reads CASSLGPDYGYTF. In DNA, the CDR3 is TGTGCCAGCAGTTTAGGGCCGGACTATGGCTACACCTTC.

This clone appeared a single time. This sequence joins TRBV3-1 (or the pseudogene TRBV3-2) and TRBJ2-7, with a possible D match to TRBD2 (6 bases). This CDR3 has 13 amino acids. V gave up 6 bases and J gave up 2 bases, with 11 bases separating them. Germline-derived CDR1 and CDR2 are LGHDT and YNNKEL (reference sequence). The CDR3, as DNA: TGTGCCAGCAGTCGGGGGAGCACCTACGAGCAGTACTTC. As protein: CASSRGSTYEQYF.